The rows below give T cell receptor beta chains drawn from one sample of a study of T cell responses to AZD1222 COVID-19 vaccine. The protocol was immunoSEQ multiplex PCR, while the TCRdb copy is restricted to in-frame clones and leaves out a portion. The sample records about 81,000 clones, more than 85% being singletons. The sequencing used peripheral blood, collected 28 days after the second AZD1222 dose. Receptors originate from an adult who received the AZD1222 COVID-19 vaccine. CDR3s include the opening cysteine and the closing phenylalanine or tryptophan. Fields, in order: V gene, J gene, D gene, CDR3 length, clone size, CDR3 DNA, CDR3 protein. A D gene is named only where the DNA matches it firmly. Part of the rows lack a size; the others show once, few, many or a class for expanded clones.

TRBV3-1/TRBV3-2	TRBJ2-3	NA	20	NA	TGTGCCAGCAGCCAAGCAATTGTCGAGGGATTGGCCCTTAGCACAGATACGCAGTATTTT	CASSQAIVEGLALSTDTQYF
TRBV6-1	TRBJ2-1	NA	14	once	TGTGCCAGCAGTGATTTCGGCCCAGTGGCTGAGCAGTTCTTC	CASSDFGPVAEQFF
TRBV19	TRBJ2-1	NA	14	once	TGTGCCAGTAGTATCCTCGGCAGGCACAATGAGCAGTTCTTC	CASSILGRHNEQFF
TRBV4-1	TRBJ2-7	TRBD1	14	NA	TGCGCCAGCAGCCAGGGACAGAAAACCTACGAGCAGTACTTC	CASSQGQKTYEQYF
TRBV19	TRBJ2-7	NA	13	few	TGTGCCGCCGGGGTAGGGGGGGTCTACGAGCAGTACTTC	CAAGVGGVYEQYF
TRBV5-8	TRBJ2-2	TRBD2	15	NA	TGTGCCAGCACGGGGGGAGCGATGAGGACCGGGGAGCTGTTTTTT	CASTGGAMRTGELFF
TRBV19	TRBJ1-2	TRBD1	15	NA	TGTGCCAGTAGTATAGGAGGGACAGGGAGTTCCGGCTACACCTTC	CASSIGGTGSSGYTF
TRBV5-4	TRBJ2-1	NA	13	NA	TGTGCCAGCAGCCAGACTAGCTACAATGAGCAGTTCTTC	CASSQTSYNEQFF
TRBV7-2	TRBJ2-3	NA	17	NA	TGTGCCAGCAGCTCTCAACCGAGGATTGCAGGGTCAGATACGCAGTATTTT	CASSSQPRIAGSDTQYF
TRBV11-2	TRBJ1-2	TRBD1	18	few	TGTGCCAGCAGCTTAGTCGGGACAGGAAAAGGCTTGGACTATGGCTACACCTTC	CASSLVGTGKGLDYGYTF
TRBV4-1	TRBJ2-1	NA	13	NA	TGCGCCAGCAGCCTCTTCCCTTTCAATGAGCAGTTCTTC	CASSLFPFNEQFF
TRBV11-3	TRBJ1-5	NA	11	NA	TGTGCCACCCTACCCCTCCAGCCCCAGCATTTT	CATLPLQPQHF
TRBV18	TRBJ1-1	NA	13	NA	TGTGCCAGCTCACCCTCGGGGAACACTGAAGCTTTCTTT	CASSPSGNTEAFF
TRBV7-2	TRBJ1-6	TRBD1	16	NA	TGTGCCAGCAGCTCACAACCCGGGACAGGGGGTTCACCCCTCCACTTT	CASSSQPGTGGSPLHF
TRBV2	TRBJ1-1	NA	12	NA	TGTGCCAGCAGTACTAGGGGGACTGAAGCTTTCTTT	CASSTRGTEAFF
TRBV28	TRBJ2-6	NA	15	NA	TGTGCCAGCAGTCGTGACAGCTCTGGGGCCAACGTCCTGACTTTC	CASSRDSSGANVLTF
TRBV7-9	TRBJ2-7	NA	13	NA	TGTGCCAGCAGCGGGCCCAGCACTTACGAGCAGTACTTC	CASSGPSTYEQYF
TRBV5-4	TRBJ2-1	TRBD2	17	NA	TGTGCCAGCAGCTTACCCTTTGGGACTAGCGGGTACAATGAGCAGTTCTTC	CASSLPFGTSGYNEQFF
TRBV19	TRBJ1-1	NA	14	once	TGTGCCAGTAGTTTGGAGGGTTTGAACACTGAAGCTTTCTTT	CASSLEGLNTEAFF
TRBV5-4	TRBJ1-2	NA	15	once	TGTGCCAGCAGCTTTTCCTCCGACAGAATATATGGCTACACCTTC	CASSFSSDRIYGYTF
TRBV25-1	TRBJ1-3	NA	13	NA	TGTGCCAGCAGTGAAGTGAACCTCCCCACCATATATTTT	CASSEVNLPTIYF
TRBV6-5	TRBJ1-2	NA	15	NA	TGTGCCAGCAGCATGACCCCGGGGGCCAACTATGGCTACACCTTC	CASSMTPGANYGYTF
TRBV28	TRBJ1-3	NA	16	NA	TGTGCCAGCAGGGGAACAGGGTTACTACCAGGAAACACCATATATTTT	CASRGTGLLPGNTIYF
TRBV2	TRBJ1-5	TRBD1	16	NA	TGTGCCAGCAGTGAAGCGCAGGGACAGGTTAATCAGCCCCAGCATTTT	CASSEAQGQVNQPQHF
TRBV27	TRBJ2-5	NA	14	NA	TGTGCCAGCAGTTTAGGACACCCCCAAGAGACCCAGTACTTC	CASSLGHPQETQYF
TRBV29-1	TRBJ2-1	TRBD1	13	NA	TGCAGCGTTGATCCACAGGGGGCAGGGGAGCAGTTCTTC	CSVDPQGAGEQFF
TRBV5-1	TRBJ2-7	NA	14	NA	TGCGCCAGCAGCCCGACAGGACGGGTCTACGAGCAGTACTTC	CASSPTGRVYEQYF
TRBV5-1	TRBJ1-5	NA	15	NA	TGCGCCAGCAGCTTGGGAGGCGGGCCCTCGCAGCCCCAGCATTTT	CASSLGGGPSQPQHF
TRBV5-4	TRBJ2-2	NA	16	NA	TGTGCCAGCAGCCCCCGGGACTTCTCGAACACCGGGGAGCTGTTTTTT	CASSPRDFSNTGELFF
TRBV23-1	TRBJ1-5	NA	16	NA	TGCGCCAGCAGTCAAGGTGCCCCAGGGAGAGGTCAGCCCCAGCATTTT	CASSQGAPGRGQPQHF
TRBV19	TRBJ2-2	NA	13	NA	TGTGCCAGTAATAACTTGCCTACCGGGGAGCTGTTTTTT	CASNNLPTGELFF
TRBV18	TRBJ2-2	TRBD2	16	NA	TGTGCCAGCTCACCCCAAGCGGGAGGTAACACCGGGGAGCTGTTTTTT	CASSPQAGGNTGELFF
TRBV21-1	TRBJ2-1	NA	20	NA	TGTGCCAGCAGCAAAAATGGGGCATACGGGGGCGGGAGACTTTACAATGAGCAGTTCTTC	CASSKNGAYGGGRLYNEQFF
TRBV30	TRBJ1-3	NA	12	NA	TGTGCCTGGGCGAGCTCTGGAAACACCATATATTTT	CAWASSGNTIYF
TRBV28	TRBJ2-1	NA	12	NA	TGTGCCAGTGCAGGAGGTCGCAATGAGCAGTTCTTC	CASAGGRNEQFF
TRBV28	TRBJ2-1	TRBD2	13	NA	TGTGCCACCGGGACTAGCGGGAGGGGTGAGCAGTTCTTC	CATGTSGRGEQFF
TRBV5-1	TRBJ2-2	NA	16	NA	TGCGCCAGCAGCCGCCTACGACAGGCCGGGACCGGGGAGCTGTTTTTT	CASSRLRQAGTGELFF
TRBV18	TRBJ2-1	NA	15	NA	TGTGCCAGCTCACCAGGGAGCGGAGCCTACAATGAGCAGTTCTTC	CASSPGSGAYNEQFF
TRBV5-4	TRBJ2-1	TRBD2	20	NA	TGTGCCAGCAAAACAGGGTCAGGGGCCGCCTTAGCGGGAGCGGAAAATGAGCAGTTCTTC	CASKTGSGAALAGAENEQFF
TRBV19	TRBJ2-3	NA	15	NA	TGTGCCAGTAGTATTTCGACTGGGGGCCCAGATACGCAGTATTTT	CASSISTGGPDTQYF
TRBV9	TRBJ1-2	NA	13	NA	TGTGCCAGCAGGCAAACAGGGACCGGAGGCTACACCTTC	CASRQTGTGGYTF
TRBV11-2	TRBJ2-1	TRBD2	18	NA	TGTGCCAGCAGCTTATCGGGTCTTGGACTAGCGGGATCGAATGAGCAGTTCTTC	CASSLSGLGLAGSNEQFF
TRBV28	TRBJ2-7	NA	13	NA	TGTGCCAGCAGTTGGGGGAGCTCCTACGAGCAGTACTTC	CASSWGSSYEQYF
TRBV7-3	TRBJ2-2	NA	17	NA	TGTGCCAGCAGCCAAAGGGCCGCGACAGGGAACACCGGGGAGCTGTTTTTT	CASSQRAATGNTGELFF
TRBV28	TRBJ2-7	TRBD2	14	few	TGTGCCAGCAGCTTACTAGCGGCGACCTACGAGCAGTACTTC	CASSLLAATYEQYF
TRBV3-1/TRBV3-2	TRBJ1-2	NA	13	NA	TGTGCCAGCAGCCCAACCCGCGGGGATGGCTACACCTTC	CASSPTRGDGYTF
TRBV19	TRBJ2-1	NA	14	NA	TGTGCCAGTAGCCCTCTAGAATCCTACAATGAGCAGTTCTTC	CASSPLESYNEQFF
TRBV28	TRBJ1-1	TRBD1	14	once	TGTGCCAGCAGTGCCCCCGGGACAGGGGCTGAAGCTTTCTTT	CASSAPGTGAEAFF
TRBV5-4	TRBJ2-1	NA	15	NA	TGTGCCAGCAGCGCCAGAGGGGGGAATTACAATGAGCAGTTCTTC	CASSARGGNYNEQFF
TRBV3-1/TRBV3-2	TRBJ1-6	NA	15	NA	TGTGCCAGCAGCCAAGCCGGGCCAAATAATTCACCCCTCCACTTT	CASSQAGPNNSPLHF
TRBV25-1	TRBJ2-7	TRBD1	15	NA	TGTGCCAGCAGTGATGCCGGGACAGGAGCTGTCGAGCAGTACTTC	CASSDAGTGAVEQYF
TRBV7-2	TRBJ2-3	NA	14	NA	TGTGCCAGCAGCCCTAATCTAGCGCGGGACACGCAGTATTTT	CASSPNLARDTQYF
TRBV19	TRBJ2-2	NA	16	NA	TGTGCCAGTAGTATCCTGGGGTACAGCGACACCGGGGAGCTGTTTTTT	CASSILGYSDTGELFF
TRBV10-3	TRBJ2-2	NA	15	NA	TGTGCCATCAGTGAGTCGAAGACCTTTACCGGGGAGCTGTTTTTT	CAISESKTFTGELFF
TRBV9	TRBJ1-2	NA	15	NA	TGTGCCAGCAGCGTAGCTGGGACGGGGAGCTATGGCTACACCTTC	CASSVAGTGSYGYTF